The clone carrying this T cell receptor beta chain was found a few times. This sample was included in a study of T cell clones after liver transplantation. Libraries were prepared by immunoSEQ multiplex PCR; TCRdb keeps only in-frame clonotypes and omits some of them. The data hold 53,000 or so clones, with roughly 83% observed a single time. The CDR3 runs 15 residues. Per germline, CDR1 SGHAT and CDR2 FQDESV (reference sequence). Trimming removed 2 bases at V and 7 bases at J, with 15 bases between. This sequence was found in a human donor who received a liver transplant. This sample comprised CD4+ T cells from blood, obtained before liver transplant. The gene calls are TRBV11-1 and TRBJ2-1; D perhaps matches TRBD1 (6 bases). The CDR3 DNA follows: TGTGCCAGCAGCTTATTGTGGACAGTAGGGAATGAGCAGTTCTTC. Encoded protein: CASSLLWTVGNEQFF.